This T cell receptor (beta chain) was sequenced for a study of CD8 T cells in ankylosing spondylitis. Whole-study results and caveats: Both synovial fluid and blood in reactive arthritis had previously been reported to carry some motif variants. Apparently characteristic of ankylosing spondylitis blood was a TCR beta motif (eight highly homologous variants). From matched ankylosing spondylitis synovial fluid, disease-linked clones were reportedly recovered at significantly enriched levels. Peripheral blood held disease-linked clones only at relatively low frequency, and these were CD8+.

This clonotype was counted a few times. What it binds is not known. TCRdb reprocessed the 5' RACE reads via MiXCR and lists one record per CDR3 protein. Among some 840,000 distinct CDR3 sequences listed, 12% were seen once. The CDR3 loop spans 15 amino acids. Trimming took off 0 bases at V and 2 bases at J, with 9 bases between the two ends. Germline V gene data show CDR1 as SGHRS and CDR2 as YFSETQ. The clonotype was recovered from a male donor with ankylosing spondylitis. The specimen sequenced was blood, either unsorted or a sorted T cell fraction (not recorded which). The V call is TRBV5-1, the J call TRBJ2-1; D is ambiguous. Here the CDR3 reads CASSLGPRPYNEQFF. The DNA for the CDR3 is TGCGCCAGCAGCTTGGGGCCTCGCCCCTACAATGAGCAGTTCTTC.